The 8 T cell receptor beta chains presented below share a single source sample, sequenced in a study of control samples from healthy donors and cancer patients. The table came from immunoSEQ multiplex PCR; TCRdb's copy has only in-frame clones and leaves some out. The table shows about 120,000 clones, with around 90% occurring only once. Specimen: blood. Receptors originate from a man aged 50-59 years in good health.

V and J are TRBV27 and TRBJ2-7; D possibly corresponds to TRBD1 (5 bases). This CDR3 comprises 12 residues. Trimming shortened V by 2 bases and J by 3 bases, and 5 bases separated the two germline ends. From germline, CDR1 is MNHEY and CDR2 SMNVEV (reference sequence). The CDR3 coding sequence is TGTGCCAGCAGTTTAACAGGCTACGAGCAGTACTTC. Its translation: CASSLTGYEQYF.

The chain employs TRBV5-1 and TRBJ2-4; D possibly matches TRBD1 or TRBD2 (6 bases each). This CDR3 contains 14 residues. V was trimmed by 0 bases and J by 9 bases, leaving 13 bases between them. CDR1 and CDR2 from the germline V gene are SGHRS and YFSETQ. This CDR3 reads CASSLEVGGGIQYF. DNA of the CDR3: TGCGCCAGCAGCTTGGAGGTGGGGGGCGGCATTCAGTACTTC.

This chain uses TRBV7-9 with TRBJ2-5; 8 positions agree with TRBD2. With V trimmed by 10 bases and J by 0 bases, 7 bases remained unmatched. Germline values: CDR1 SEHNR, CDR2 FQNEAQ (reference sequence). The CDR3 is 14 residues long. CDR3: CATARGGNQETQYF. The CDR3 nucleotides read TGTGCCACAGCGCGCGGGGGGAACCAAGAGACCCAGTACTTC.

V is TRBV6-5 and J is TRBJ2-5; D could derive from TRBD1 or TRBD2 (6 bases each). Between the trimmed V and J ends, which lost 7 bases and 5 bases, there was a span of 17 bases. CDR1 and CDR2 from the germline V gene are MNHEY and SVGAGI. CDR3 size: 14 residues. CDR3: CASTQAGDWETQYF. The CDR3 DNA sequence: TGTGCCAGCACCCAGGCAGGGGACTGGGAGACCCAGTACTTC.

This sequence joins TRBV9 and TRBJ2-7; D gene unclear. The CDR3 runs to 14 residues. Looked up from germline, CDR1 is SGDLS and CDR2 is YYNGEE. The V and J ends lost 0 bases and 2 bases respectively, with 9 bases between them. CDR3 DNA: TGTGCCAGCAGCGTAGGAGGCAGAGCCTACGAGCAGTACTTC. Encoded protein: CASSVGGRAYEQYF.

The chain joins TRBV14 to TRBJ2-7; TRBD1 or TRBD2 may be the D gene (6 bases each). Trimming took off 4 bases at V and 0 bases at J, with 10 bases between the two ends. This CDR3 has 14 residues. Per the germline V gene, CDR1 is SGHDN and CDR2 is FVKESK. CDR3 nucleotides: TGTGCCAGCAGCCTCCGGGGGCACTCCTACGAGCAGTACTTC. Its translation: CASSLRGHSYEQYF.

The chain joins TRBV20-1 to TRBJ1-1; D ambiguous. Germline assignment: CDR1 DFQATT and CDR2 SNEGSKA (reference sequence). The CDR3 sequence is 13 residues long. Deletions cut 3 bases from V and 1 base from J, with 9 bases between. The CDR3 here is CSASSGWNTEAFF. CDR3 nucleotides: TGCAGTGCTAGTAGCGGTTGGAACACTGAAGCTTTCTTT.

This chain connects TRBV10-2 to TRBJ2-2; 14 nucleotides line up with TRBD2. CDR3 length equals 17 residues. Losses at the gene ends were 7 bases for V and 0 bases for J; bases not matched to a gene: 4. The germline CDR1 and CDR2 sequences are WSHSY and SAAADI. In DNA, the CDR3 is TGCGCCAGCACCCTGACTAGCGGGGGGGCGAACACCGGGGAGCTGTTTTTT. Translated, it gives CASTLTSGGANTGELFF.